The 8 T cell receptor beta chains below come from one sample, sequenced in a study of Ad26.COV2.S vaccination and SARS-CoV-2 variants. Profiled with immunoSEQ multiplex PCR; TCRdb holds only in-frame clones, not every one. The sample contains a few hundred thousand clones, approximately 89% of which appear only once. Treatment indicated: roughly 18 received Ad26.COV2.S at low or high dose, single or two shots; roughly five received placebo; per-sample allocation not given. Samples were taken on day 63 after the first vaccine or placebo injection. The specimen was peripheral blood, collected in a trial of Ad26.COV2.S vaccine versus placebo. The origin of the receptors is a person aged 18-60 years who received the Ad26.COV2.S COVID-19 vaccine or a placebo.

The genes are TRBV30 and TRBJ2-1; 7 bases map to TRBD2. Looked up from germline, CDR1 is GTSNPN and CDR2 is SVGIG (reference sequence). V lost 8 bases and J lost 5; bases outside the gene matches: 3. CDR3 length: 11 amino acids. The CDR3 bases are TGTGCCCGGGACTACGACAATGAGCAGTTCTTC. Protein: CARDYDNEQFF.

In nucleotides, the CDR3 is TGTGCCAGCAGCTCGTTAGCGGGAGGGCAAGAGACCCAGTACTTC. Translated: CASSSLAGGQETQYF. The V gene is TRBV5-4, the J gene TRBJ2-5, with 11 bases that match TRBD2. The CDR3 consists of 15 residues. Germline trimming cut 3 bases from V and 2 bases from J; bases unmatched to any gene: 3. Looked up from germline, CDR1 is SGHNT and CDR2 is YYREEE (reference sequence).

The chain is built from TRBV6-6 and TRBJ2-1; the D call may be TRBD1 or TRBD2 (5 bases each). Germline CDR1 reads MNHNY; CDR2 reads SVGAGI (reference sequence). The ends were cut back, 6 bases at V and 3 bases at J, with 15 bases in the middle. The CDR3 totals 15 residues. The CDR3 spells CASSLARTIYNEQFF. The CDR3 DNA reads TGTGCCAGCAGCCTAGCCAGGACAATCTACAATGAGCAGTTCTTC.

This chain joins TRBV3-1 (or the pseudogene TRBV3-2) and TRBJ2-1; D may be TRBD2 (6 bases). CDR1 and CDR2 (germline): LGHDT, YNNKEL (reference sequence). V was trimmed by 0 bases and J by 9 bases, leaving 9 bases between them. The CDR3 is 13 residues long. CDR3 sequence (DNA): TGTGCCAGCAGCCAAGATAGGAGGGTTGAGCAGTTCTTC. Amino acid sequence: CASSQDRRVEQFF.

The CDR3 sequence: CASSLARGLRGDYGYTF. CDR3 DNA sequence: TGTGCCAGCAGCTTAGCCCGCGGGCTCAGGGGCGACTATGGCTACACCTTC. This chain uses TRBV7-9 with TRBJ1-2, with D maybe TRBD1 (6 bases). CDR1 and CDR2 (germline): SEHNR, FQNEAQ (reference sequence). The germline V and J ends were trimmed by 0 bases and 3 bases, with 17 bases remaining between them. This CDR3 region has 17 residues. The full variable domain, completed using reference TRBV7-9 and TRBJ1-2, is DTGVSQNPRHKITKRGQNVTFRCDPISEHNRLYWYRQTLGQGPEFLTYFQNEAQLEKSRLLSDRFSAERPKGSFSTLEIQRTEQGDSAMYLCASSLARGLRGDYGYTFGSGTRLTVV.

V and J are TRBV27 and TRBJ1-2; D gene ambiguous. Germline CDR1 MNHEY, CDR2 SMNVEV (reference sequence). The CDR3 is 13 residues long. Trimming cost V 3 bases and J 3 bases, with 8 bases left between them. The CDR3 DNA follows: TGTGCCAGCAGTTTCAACAGAGACTATGGCTACACCTTC. Its protein product is CASSFNRDYGYTF.

J is TRBJ2-3 and V is TRBV6-5; D could derive from TRBD1 or TRBD2 (6 bases each). Trimming left V 0 bases short and J 1 base short, with 11 bases between. Germline loops: CDR1 MNHEY, CDR2 SVGAGI. The CDR3 length is 16 residues. The CDR3 spells CASSYSGGYGTDTQYF. CDR3 coding DNA: TGTGCCAGCAGTTACTCGGGGGGCTACGGCACAGATACGCAGTATTTT.

As for this clone: The junction differs from germline at one of its ends, possibly a read error. The rearrangement joins TRBV5-1 to TRBJ2-7, with no clear D. Per the germline V gene, CDR1 is SGHRS and CDR2 is YFSETQ. The CDR3 loop spans 13 amino acids. CDR3 sequence reads: CASRLDAGYEQYF. CDR3 bases: TGCGCCAGCCGCTTGGACGCTGGCTACGAGCAGTACTTC.